The 5 T cell receptor beta chains presented below share a single source sample, sequenced in a study of blood T cell repertoires in COVID-19. The repertoire was sequenced with immunoSEQ multiplex PCR; TCRdb's copy has only in-frame clones and lacks some. Here the sample spans 130,000 to 150,000 clones, around nine tenths being singletons. Sequenced sample: peripheral blood. The receptor set was obtained from a woman aged 35 to 49 with acute or convalescent COVID-19.

The chain is built from TRBV5-5 and TRBJ1-1, with a tentative D call TRBD1 (6 bases). Trimming shortened V by 0 bases and J by 1 base, and 10 bases separated the two germline ends. The germline V gene has CDR1 SGHKS and CDR2 YYEKEE (reference sequence). CDR3 length: 15 residues. Here the CDR3 reads CASSLDRVTNTEAFF. In DNA form, the CDR3 reads TGTGCCAGCAGCTTGGACAGGGTAACGAACACTGAAGCTTTCTTT.

The chain carries TRBV27 and TRBJ2-1; the match to TRBD2 covers 8 bases. The germline V gene encodes CDR1 MNHEY and CDR2 SMNVEV (reference sequence). Trimming took 7 bases from V and 6 from J; bases not matched to a gene: 8. The CDR3 totals 14 residues. CDR3 residues: CASTPHAGGNEQFF. Here the CDR3 DNA reads TGTGCCAGCACCCCCCACGCGGGAGGCAATGAGCAGTTCTTC.

The chain employs TRBV28 and TRBJ1-5; 9 bases are shared with TRBD1. The CDR3 is made up of 16 amino acids. V dropped 5 bases and J dropped 0; count of bases not matched to a gene: 5. Per the germline V gene, CDR1 is MDHEN and CDR2 is SYDVKM. The CDR3 reads CASSLGTGSSNQPQHF. The CDR3 DNA is TGTGCCAGCAGTCTTGGGACAGGGTCTAGCAATCAGCCCCAGCATTTT.

This clone appeared a single time. The chain carries TRBV7-7 and TRBJ2-1; possible D gene TRBD2, 5 bases. Germline values: CDR1 SSHAT, CDR2 FNYEAQ (reference sequence). Trimming took off 2 bases at V and 7 bases at J, with 18 bases between the two ends. The CDR3 covers 16 residues. In DNA, the CDR3 is TGTGCCAGCAGCTTAAGCCACAGCGGCGCAACGAATGAGCAGTTCTTC. The encoded protein is CASSLSHSGATNEQFF.

This chain uses TRBV18 with TRBJ1-2, with 8 bases fitting TRBD1. From germline, CDR1 is KGHSH and CDR2 LQKENI. The CDR3 runs to 15 residues. Trimming at V came to 2 bases and at J to 4 bases, leaving 6 bases not matched to a gene. CDR3 bases: TGTGCCAGCTCACCAGGAGCAGGGGGCGTCTATGGCTACACCTTC. Translation gives CASSPGAGGVYGYTF.